This T cell receptor beta chain was identified in a study of T-cell memory formation after mild COVID-19. Only a few counts were recorded for this clonotype. Germline CDR1 reads SGHTA; CDR2 reads FQGNSA. This CDR3 region has 14 residues. The V end was cut by 4 bases, the J end by 3 bases, with 10 bases between. Via MiXCR, TCRdb re-called the 5' RACE reads, giving one row per CDR3 protein. The data hold roughly 180,000 distinct CDR3 sequences, with 18% observed a single time. This receptor was obtained from a man aged 18 to 30 who had mild COVID-19 (a few samples of this study predate the infection). Cell type and time point are not known. This chain joins TRBV7-2 and TRBJ1-5; a possible D gene is TRBD1 (5 bases). The sequenced sample was PBMCs or a T cell subset sorted from them (not recorded which). DNA of the CDR3: TGTGCCAGCAGCTGGGACGGTTACAATCAGCCCCAGCATTTT. Amino acids: CASSWDGYNQPQHF.